The 4 T cell receptor beta chains listed next were all sequenced from one sample in a study of CD8+ T cells in alopecia areata. RNA extraction and reverse transcription yielded cDNA as sequencing template. This table comes from immunoSEQ multiplex PCR, and its TCRdb copy is limited to in-frame clones, with some not included. The sample holds 200,000 to 300,000 clones, and no clone turns up only once. Cells pooled from cutaneous lymph nodes were sorted on CD4, CD8alpha, NKG2D, NKG2ACE and other markers. Sequenced: CD4+ T cells sorted from a lymph node. The receptors come from a C3H/HeJ mouse with alopecia areata. The MHC haplotype recorded for the strain is H2-k.

In this sample, this clone turned up a few times. Gene names refer to mouse genes. The CDR3 end lies 4 residues beyond the end of the read and is filled in from the germline J gene. The chain has TRBV13-2 and TRBJ2-1, with 14 bases fitting TRBD2. The CDR3 sequence is 16 residues long. Germline V gene data show CDR1 as NNHNN and CDR2 as SYGAGS (reference sequence). The part of the CDR3 DNA that was read is TGTGCCAGCGGTGAGGGACTGGGGGGGCGCCGGGCT. Translation: CASGEGLGGRRA. The CDR3, in full, reads CASGEGLGGRRAEQFF.

This clone was detected many times. The gene names given are mouse names. The read falls 4 residues short of the CDR3 end, and the missing part is taken from the germline J gene. Within the sample, other DNA sequences also encode this same CDR3. The chain joins TRBV13-2 to TRBJ2-5, with TRBD2 matching 9 bases. Germline CDR1 NNHNN, CDR2 SYGAGS (reference sequence). This CDR3 spans 14 amino acids. CDR3 protein: CASGDAGGEDTQYF. The sequenced part of the CDR3 DNA is TGTGCCAGCGGTGATGCTGGGGGGGAAGAC.

As regards this clone: Mouse names are used for the genes. The sequence runs out 4 residues before the end of the CDR3; the remainder is reconstructed from the germline J gene. The genes are TRBV13-2 and TRBJ1-2; D uncertain. The V gene's germline CDR1 is NNHNN and CDR2 SYGAGS (reference sequence). Trimming pared 7 bases from V and 0 bases from J, leaving 7 bases between. The CDR3 extends over 12 amino acids. CDR3 sequence: CASTKANSDYTF. Partial CDR3 DNA: TGTGCCAGCACAAAAGCAAACTCC.

As concerns this clone: Genes and germline come from the mouse. The read terminates 4 residues ahead of where the CDR3 ends, so the germline J gene completes it. The chain is built from TRBV15 and TRBJ1-2; D unclear. V was pared by 4 bases and J by 0 bases, with 9 bases between. CDR3 length: 14 residues. Per germline, CDR1 SGHND and CDR2 FRSKSL. The covered CDR3 bases are TGTGCCAGCAGTTCGACACCCCCAAACTCC. Amino acids: CASSSTPPNS. The complete CDR3 protein is CASSSTPPNSDYTF.